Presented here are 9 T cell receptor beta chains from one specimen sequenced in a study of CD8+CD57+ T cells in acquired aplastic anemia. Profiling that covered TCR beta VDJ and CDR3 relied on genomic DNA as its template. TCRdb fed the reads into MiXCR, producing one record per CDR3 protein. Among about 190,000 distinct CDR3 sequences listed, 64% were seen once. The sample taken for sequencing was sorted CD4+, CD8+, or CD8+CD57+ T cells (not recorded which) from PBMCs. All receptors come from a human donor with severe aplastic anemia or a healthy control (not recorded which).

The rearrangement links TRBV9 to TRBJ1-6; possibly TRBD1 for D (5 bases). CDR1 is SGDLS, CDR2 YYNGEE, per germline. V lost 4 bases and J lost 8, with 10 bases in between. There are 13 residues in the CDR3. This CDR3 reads CASSLEQDSPLHF. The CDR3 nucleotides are TGTGCCAGCAGCTTGGAACAGGATTCACCCCTCCACTTT. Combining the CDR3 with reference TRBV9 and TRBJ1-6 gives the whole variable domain DSGVTQTPKHLITATGQRVTLRCSPRSGDLSVYWYQQSLDQGLQFLIQYYNGEERAKGNILERFSAQQFPDLHSELNLSSLELGDSALYFCASSLEQDSPLHFGNGTRLTVT.

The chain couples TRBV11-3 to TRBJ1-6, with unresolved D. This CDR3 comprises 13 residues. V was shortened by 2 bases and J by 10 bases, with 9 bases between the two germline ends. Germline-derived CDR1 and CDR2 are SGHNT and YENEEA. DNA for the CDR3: TGTGCCAGCAGCTTAAGTCTTCAGTCACCCCTCCACTTT. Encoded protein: CASSLSLQSPLHF.

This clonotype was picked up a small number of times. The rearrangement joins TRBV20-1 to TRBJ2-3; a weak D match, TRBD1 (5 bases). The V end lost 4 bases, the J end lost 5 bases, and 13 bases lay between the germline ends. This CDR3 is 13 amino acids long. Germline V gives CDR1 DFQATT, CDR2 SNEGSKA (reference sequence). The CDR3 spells CSANGHGRDTQYF. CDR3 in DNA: TGCAGTGCTAATGGACACGGAAGAGATACGCAGTATTTT.

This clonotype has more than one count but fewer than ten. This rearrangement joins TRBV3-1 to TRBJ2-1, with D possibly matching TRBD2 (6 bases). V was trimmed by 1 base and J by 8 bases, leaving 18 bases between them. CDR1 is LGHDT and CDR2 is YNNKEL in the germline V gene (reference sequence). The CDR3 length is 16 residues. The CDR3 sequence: CASSQVVAGLLDEQFF. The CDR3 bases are TGTGCCAGCAGCCAAGTAGTGGCGGGGCTTCTCGATGAGCAGTTCTTC.

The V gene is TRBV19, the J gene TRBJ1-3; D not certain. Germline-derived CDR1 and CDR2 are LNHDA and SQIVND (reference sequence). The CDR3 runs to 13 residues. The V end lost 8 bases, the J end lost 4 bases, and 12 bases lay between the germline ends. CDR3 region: CASAGRGGNTIYF. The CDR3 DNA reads TGTGCCAGTGCGGGTCGGGGAGGAAACACCATATATTTT. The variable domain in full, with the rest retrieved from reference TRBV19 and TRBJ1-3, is DGGITQSPKYLFRKEGQNVTLSCEQNLNHDAMYWYRQDPGQGLRLIYYSQIVNDFQKGDIAEGYSVSREKKESFPLTVTSAQKNPTAFYLCASAGRGGNTIYFGEGSWLTVV.

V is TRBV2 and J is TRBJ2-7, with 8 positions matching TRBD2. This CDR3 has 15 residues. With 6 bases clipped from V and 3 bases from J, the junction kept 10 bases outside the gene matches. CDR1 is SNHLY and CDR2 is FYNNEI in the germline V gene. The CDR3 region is CASSLAGGSHYEQYF. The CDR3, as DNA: TGTGCCAGCAGCTTGGCGGGAGGTTCTCACTACGAGCAGTACTTC. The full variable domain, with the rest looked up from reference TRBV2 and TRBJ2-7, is EPEVTQTPSHQVTQMGQEVILRCVPISNHLYFYWYRQILGQKVEFLVSFYNNEISEKSEIFDDQFSVERPDGSNFTLKIRSTKLEDSAMYFCASSLAGGSHYEQYFGPGTRLTVT.

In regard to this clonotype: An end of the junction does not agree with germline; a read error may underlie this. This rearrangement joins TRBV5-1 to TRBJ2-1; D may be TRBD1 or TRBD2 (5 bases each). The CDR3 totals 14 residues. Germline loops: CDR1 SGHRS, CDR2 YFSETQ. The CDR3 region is CASSSGAHYNEQFF. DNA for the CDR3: TGTGCCAGCAGCTCCGGGGCCCACTACAATGAGCAGTTCTTC.

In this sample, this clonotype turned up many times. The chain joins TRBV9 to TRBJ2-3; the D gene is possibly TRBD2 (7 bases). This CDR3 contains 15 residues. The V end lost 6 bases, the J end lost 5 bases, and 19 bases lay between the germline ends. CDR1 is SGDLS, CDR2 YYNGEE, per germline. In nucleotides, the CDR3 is TGTGCCAGCACCCTCGGGGGGCTATCAGAAGATACGCAGTATTTT. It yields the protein CASTLGGLSEDTQYF.

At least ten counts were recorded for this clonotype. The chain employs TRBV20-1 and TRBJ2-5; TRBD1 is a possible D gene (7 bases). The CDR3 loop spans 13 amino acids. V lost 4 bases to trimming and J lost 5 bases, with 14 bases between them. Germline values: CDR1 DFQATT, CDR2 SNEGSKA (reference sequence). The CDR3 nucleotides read TGCAGTGCTAAAAGACTAGGGGGCGAGACCCAGTACTTC. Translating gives CSAKRLGGETQYF.